This T cell receptor (beta chain) was identified during a study of blood T cell repertoires in COVID-19. Study-wide context: Acute and convalescent COVID-19 specimens originated in the United States, Italy and Spain. The analysed material was cDNA or gDNA that came from T cells, B-cell-depleted T cells, or PBMCs.

This CDR3 is built from 16 residues. With 5 bases clipped from V and 4 bases from J, the junction kept 12 bases outside the gene matches. Germline V lookup: CDR1 SGHTA, CDR2 FQGNSA. In the source study's methods: For nucleated cells, counts were estimated from reference gene primer amplification. Produced via immunoSEQ multiplex PCR; TCRdb's table is partial and in-frame only. Clone size and V and J calls were adopted from that table, with D and trimming inferred from the DNA. Among roughly 330,000 clones listed, roughly 90% were seen once. The sequence came from a woman aged 50 to 60 with active or convalescent COVID-19. The chain recombines TRBV7-2 with TRBJ2-3, with TRBD1 identical over 7 bases. The sequenced sample was peripheral blood. CDR3 protein: CASSLRDSLRADTQYF. As DNA, the CDR3 is TGTGCCAGCAGCCTCCGGGACAGCCTAAGAGCAGATACGCAGTATTTT.